This paragraph covers one T cell receptor beta chain sequence. Its antigen is unknown. The entry originates in a study of persistence of HIV-infected CD4 T cells. Across the study: Median time on suppressive ART was seven to nine years. Up to 180 mL blood was drawn at multiple time points; two donors had single-time leukapheresis.

The immunoSEQ assay was version 4, run in survey mode. Sequencing was performed with immunoSEQ multiplex PCR; in TCRdb, only in-frame clones are kept and a portion is missing. Among around 28,000 clones listed, over 65% were seen once. Stimulation used 7.5 to 10 ug/mL lysate from CMV-infected fibroblasts. CD40L-negative CD69-negative CD45RO-high memory CD4+ T cells were sorted as populations depleted of antigen-responding cells. Donors had undetectable plasma HIV-1 RNA, under 50 copies/mL, for 4+ years. Stimulated PBMCs had first been depleted of CD8+ T cells. The germline V gene encodes CDR1 ENHRY and CDR2 SYGVKD. The V segment lost 2 bases and the J segment 2 bases; nucleotides outside the gene matches: 3. The CDR3 consists of 15 residues.

This clonotype originated in an adult woman with HIV who was CMV-seropositive. The V call is TRBV10-3, the J call TRBJ1-2, with TRBD1 identical over 9 bases. The sequenced sample was CD4+ T cells sorted from PBMCs after 18-hour stimulation, obtained from a patient who received antiretroviral therapy. The CDR3 DNA reads as TGTGCCATCAGTGAGACAGGGGGCGAAAACTATGGCTACACCTTC. It encodes CAISETGGENYGYTF.